The 26 T cell receptor beta chains below were found in one sample sequenced in a study of T cells in Graves' hyperthyroidism and ophthalmopathy (dated by TCRdb to between 2018 and 2020). Receptors were amplified or captured by multiplex PCR. Sequencing took place on an Illumina HiSeq 2000. The TCR beta CDR3 regions were amplified from the RNA transcripts. The TCR CDR3 was subjected to a first round of RT-PCR using the HTBI primer set and the Qiagen OneStep RT-PCR kit. The public reads were run again by TCRdb, first through fastp at Q25 and then through MiXCR, and only productive beta chains were kept. One record per CDR3 amino acid sequence lists the most common genes and DNA. This sample lists about half a million distinct CDR3 sequences; 20% were detected once. Over 45% of the sample is in the top ten clones. Sequenced material: blood. These receptors were collected from a man aged 35 to 55 with Graves' ophthalmopathy.

As regards this clonotype: A read error may be the cause here, since a much bigger clone is one base away. The chain is built from TRBV28 and TRBJ2-3; 7 positions match TRBD2. V lost 10 bases and J lost 1; bases outside the gene matches: 14. Germline V gene sequence: CDR1 MDHEN, CDR2 SYDVKM. This CDR3 has 16 amino acids. DNA of the CDR3: TGTGCCAACACAGACTTGGGGGGGGTTCGCACAGATACGCAGTATTTT. Its translation: CANTDLGGVRTDTQYF.

This sequence joins TRBV4-1 and TRBJ1-5; D might be TRBD1 (5 bases). With 4 bases removed from V and 9 bases from J, the gap between germline ends came to 13 bases. The V gene's germline CDR1 is MGHRA and CDR2 YSYEKL. CDR3 length: 13 residues. Here the CDR3 reads CASSRTGLGPQHF. In DNA, the CDR3 is TGCGCCAGCAGCCGCACAGGTTTAGGGCCCCAGCATTTT.

The chain carries TRBV4-1 and TRBJ2-2; 7 bases are shared with TRBD1. The V gene's germline CDR1 is MGHRA and CDR2 YSYEKL. Trimming at V came to 0 bases and at J to 5 bases, leaving 6 bases not matched to a gene. The CDR3 is made up of 16 amino acids. For the CDR3, the DNA is TGCGCCAGCAGCCAAGATAAGGGGGCTGGGACCGGGGAGCTGTTTTTT. Translating it yields CASSQDKGAGTGELFF.

In its sample, this clonotype was seen a few times. The rearrangement links TRBV7-2 to TRBJ2-2; D is uncertain. Germline V lookup: CDR1 SGHTA, CDR2 FQGNSA. The CDR3 runs to 13 residues. Trimming pared 2 bases from V and 5 bases from J, leaving 6 bases between. The DNA for the CDR3 is TGTGCCAGCAGCTTATTAAAAACCGGGGAGCTGTTTTTT. Translation gives CASSLLKTGELFF.

This clonotype was seen more than once but under ten times. The chain combines TRBV28 with TRBJ2-2; D ambiguous. Germline V gene sequence: CDR1 MDHEN, CDR2 SYDVKM. The CDR3 is 13 amino acids. The V end lost 4 bases, the J end lost 4 bases, and 7 bases lay between the germline ends. CDR3 DNA: TGTGCCAGCAGTTCTCTACCCACCGGGGAGCTGTTTTTT. Its translation is CASSSLPTGELFF.

V usage is TRBV30 and J usage is TRBJ1-6, with D perhaps TRBD1 (5 bases). CDR3 length: 13 residues. Germline assignment: CDR1 GTSNPN and CDR2 SVGIG (reference sequence). The V end was cut by 5 bases, the J end by 9 bases, with 14 bases between. DNA of the CDR3: TGTGCCTGGTGCGGGGCAGGGACTTCACCCCTCCACTTT. Translating gives CAWCGAGTSPLHF.

With regard to this clonotype: Since the CDR3 does not end with the conserved phenylalanine or tryptophan, this likely comes from a read error. J is TRBJ2-2 and V is TRBV5-1; 8 positions match TRBD2. The CDR3 has 15 amino acids. Looked up from germline, CDR1 is SGHRS and CDR2 is YFSETQ. Germline trimming cut 4 bases from V and 4 bases from J; bases unmatched to any gene: 6. CDR3: CASSGLAGSTGELFS. CDR3 nucleotides: TGCGCCAGCAGCGGGTTAGCGGGGAGCACCGGGGAGCTGTTTTCT.

J is TRBJ1-1 and V is TRBV7-8; D is possibly TRBD1 (6 bases). CDR3 size: 16 residues. The ends were cut back, 5 bases at V and 1 base at J, with 17 bases in the middle. Germline V CDR1 and CDR2: SGHVS, FQNEAQ. The DNA for the CDR3 is TGTGCCAGCAGCCTCCGCGCTGGGGGGGCGAACACTGAAGCTTTCTTT. It codes for CASSLRAGGANTEAFF.

The chain couples TRBV28 to TRBJ2-2; weak D call: TRBD2 (5 bases). Germline CDR1 and CDR2: MDHEN and SYDVKM. CDR3 size: 11 residues. Trimming pared 3 bases from V and 10 bases from J, leaving 6 bases between. CDR3 loop: CASSLREELFF. CDR3 bases: TGTGCCAGCAGTTTGAGGGAGGAGCTGTTTTTT.

The chain is built from TRBV7-3 and TRBJ2-2; D perhaps matches TRBD1 (6 bases). This CDR3 spans 14 amino acids. CDR1 SGHTA and CDR2 FQGTGA come from the germline V gene. Trimming removed 5 bases at V and 6 bases at J, with 13 bases between. The CDR3 DNA reads as TGTGCCAGCAGCATGGACAGTTACCCCGGGGAGCTGTTTTTT. It is translated as CASSMDSYPGELFF.

The chain uses TRBV6-1 and TRBJ2-5; 14 bases match TRBD2. Germline V gene lookup returns CDR1 MNHNS and CDR2 SASEGT. Losses at the gene ends were 5 bases for V and 2 bases for J; bases not matched to a gene: 19. The CDR3 extends over 21 amino acids. CDR3 residues: CASSFVLPWTSGRYHQETQYF. CDR3 coding DNA: TGTGCCAGCAGTTTTGTTCTGCCCTGGACTAGCGGGAGGTACCATCAAGAGACCCAGTACTTC.

The chain couples TRBV10-3 to TRBJ2-3; 9 nucleotides line up with TRBD2. V was pared by 4 bases and J by 0 bases, with 8 bases of the junction left unmatched. The CDR3 is made up of 17 amino acids. CDR1 ENHRY and CDR2 SYGVKD come from the germline V gene. The CDR3 region is CAISGKRTSESTDTQYF. For the CDR3, the DNA is TGTGCCATCAGTGGGAAAAGGACTAGCGAAAGCACAGATACGCAGTATTTT.

The V and J genes are TRBV30 and TRBJ2-1; D perhaps matches TRBD2 (6 bases). Germline V gene lookup returns CDR1 GTSNPN and CDR2 SVGIG (reference sequence). V lost 5 bases and J lost 0, with 11 bases in between. The CDR3 contains 14 residues. Written as DNA, the CDR3 is TGTGCCTGGGGACTACCAAACTCCTACAATGAGCAGTTCTTC. It is translated as CAWGLPNSYNEQFF. Based on the CDR3 plus reference TRBV30 and TRBJ2-1, the full variable domain is SQTIHQWPATLVQPVGSPLSLECTVEGTSNPNLYWYRQAAGRGLQLLFYSVGIGQISSEVPQNLSASRPQDRQFILSSKKLLLSDSGFYLCAWGLPNSYNEQFFGPGTRLTVL.

Of note for this clonotype: One base away lies a much larger clone, so this may be a sequencing read error. The chain carries TRBV7-8 and TRBJ2-1; D is perhaps TRBD2 (6 bases). With 3 bases removed from V and 10 bases from J, the gap between germline ends came to 13 bases. The CDR3 runs 13 residues. The germline V gene has CDR1 SGHVS and CDR2 FQNEAQ. CDR3 sequence (DNA): TGTGCCAGCAGCTTGGGGGGTTATGGCGAGCAGTTCTTC. This gives the protein CASSLGGYGEQFF.

This clonotype showed up many times. This chain joins TRBV6-1 and TRBJ1-2, with 9 bases lining up with TRBD1. Germline V gene data show CDR1 as MNHNS and CDR2 as SASEGT. With 5 bases clipped from V and 4 bases from J, the junction kept 8 bases outside the gene matches. This CDR3 comprises 15 residues. This CDR3 is CASSQYRGRSYGYTF. CDR3 in DNA: TGTGCCAGCAGTCAGTACAGGGGGCGTAGCTATGGCTACACCTTC.

This clonotype was detected only a few times. The chain combines TRBV20-1 with TRBJ1-6; tentatively, D is TRBD1 (6 bases). The germline V gene has CDR1 DFQATT and CDR2 SNEGSKA (reference sequence). Between the trimmed V and J ends, which lost 8 bases and 9 bases, there was a span of 20 bases. This CDR3 region has 14 residues. The DNA of the CDR3 is TGCAGTACACGGGAGGCGGCAGGGGTTTCACCCCTCCACTTT. This gives the protein CSTREAAGVSPLHF.

This clonotype was observed a handful of times. The chain employs TRBV9 and TRBJ1-3, with TRBD1 matching over 7 bases. This CDR3 is 16 amino acids long. V lost 0 bases and J lost 7; bases outside the gene matches: 10. Germline assignment: CDR1 SGDLS and CDR2 YYNGEE. The CDR3 nucleotides read TGTGCCAGCAGCGTAGAGGGGGCTTGGGCCCGCAACACCATATATTTT. Protein product: CASSVEGAWARNTIYF.

This clonotype was found many times. The chain couples TRBV18 to TRBJ2-6; the D is unclear. This CDR3 comprises 14 residues. The V gene lost 0 bases and the J gene lost 4 bases, with 4 bases spanning the gap. Germline V gene lookup returns CDR1 KGHSH and CDR2 LQKENI. In nucleotides, the CDR3 is TGTGCCAGCTCACCACCGAACGGGGCCAACGTCCTGACTTTC. Encoded protein: CASSPPNGANVLTF. Using reference TRBV18 and TRBJ2-6 for the parts outside the CDR3, the full variable domain is NAGVMQNPRHLVRRRGQEARLRCSPMKGHSHVYWYRQLPEEGLKFMVYLQKENIIDESGMPKERFSAEFPKEGPSILRIQQVVRGDSAAYFCASSPPNGANVLTFGAGSRLTVL.

This clonotype was detected only a few times. V gene TRBV20-1 combines with J gene TRBJ2-6; 7 bases line up with TRBD1. Losses at the gene ends were 6 bases for V and 4 bases for J; bases not matched to a gene: 9. Per the germline V gene, CDR1 is DFQATT and CDR2 is SNEGSKA (reference sequence). The CDR3 spans 15 residues. CDR3 sequence reads: CSARTGGRGANVLTF. CDR3 nucleotide sequence: TGCAGTGCCCGGACAGGAGGACGGGGGGCCAACGTCCTGACTTTC.

This chain links TRBV13 with TRBJ2-7, with a tentative D call TRBD2 (6 bases). Trimming took 4 bases from V and 2 from J, leaving 27 bases between them. Germline CDR1 reads PRHDT; CDR2 reads FYEKMQ (reference sequence). The CDR3 extends over 19 amino acids. The CDR3 loop reads CASSSIGGVGDSSTYEQYF. DNA of the CDR3: TGTGCCAGCAGCTCAATCGGGGGAGTAGGAGATAGTAGCACCTACGAGCAGTACTTC.

This clonotype was counted only a few times. The chain uses TRBV12-3 or TRBV12-4 and TRBJ1-1; D remains unclear. The CDR3 extends over 14 amino acids. V was pared by 2 bases and J by 1 base, with 8 bases between. The CDR3 DNA follows: TGTGCCAGCAGTTTAAAGTGGCAGAACACTGAAGCTTTCTTT. Its translation is CASSLKWQNTEAFF.

This clonotype was picked up many times. The rearrangement joins TRBV30 to TRBJ1-1, with TRBD1 as a possible D gene (5 bases). Germline CDR1 reads GTSNPN; CDR2 reads SVGIG (reference sequence). This CDR3 spans 12 amino acids. The V end was cut by 3 bases, the J end by 5 bases, with 10 bases between. The DNA of the CDR3 is TGTGCCTGGAGGAGGGGTGGGACTGAAGCTTTCTTT. Translating gives CAWRRGGTEAFF.

This clonotype has more than one count but fewer than ten. J is TRBJ1-6 and V is TRBV10-3; TRBD1 is a possible D gene (5 bases). The V end lost 4 bases, the J end lost 7 bases, and 11 bases lay between the germline ends. Germline CDR1 ENHRY, CDR2 SYGVKD. The CDR3 extends over 14 amino acids. The CDR3 spells CAISAGGENSPLHF. The CDR3, as DNA: TGTGCCATCAGTGCGGGGGGAGAAAATTCACCCCTCCACTTT.

Details on this clonotype: At one end, the junction sequence differs from germline, possibly due to a read error. The V gene is TRBV3-1, the J gene TRBJ1-2; a possible D gene is TRBD1 (6 bases). Germline CDR1 and CDR2: LGHDT and YNNKEL (reference sequence). The CDR3 covers 15 residues. The CDR3 sequence is CASSQEIDRNYGYAF. Written as DNA, the CDR3 is TGTGCCAGCAGCCAAGAGATAGACAGGAACTATGGCTACGCCTTC.

This clonotype was found many times. The V and J genes are TRBV7-3 and TRBJ2-1, with 7 bases identical to TRBD2. The CDR3 extends over 14 amino acids. Losses at the gene ends were 5 bases for V and 7 bases for J; bases not matched to a gene: 8. Germline-derived CDR1 and CDR2 are SGHTA and FQGTGA. The CDR3 reads CASSRTSVENEQFF. Written as DNA, the CDR3 is TGTGCCAGCAGCCGGACTAGTGTAGAGAATGAGCAGTTCTTC.

V is TRBV27 and J is TRBJ2-5; 10 bases are a match to TRBD2. The CDR3 spans 14 residues. The V segment lost 2 bases and the J segment 5 bases; nucleotides outside the gene matches: 2. CDR1 MNHEY and CDR2 SMNVEV come from the germline V gene (reference sequence). CDR3 loop: CASSLETSGETQYF. The CDR3 DNA reads TGTGCCAGCAGTTTAGAGACTAGCGGGGAGACCCAGTACTTC.